This T cell receptor (beta chain) derives from a study of regulatory T cells in long-lasting Graves disease. Overall study: Newly diagnosed Graves' patients took antithyroid drugs under 3 months. Broader study findings: Between persistent patients, 2,500 to 3,500 public clonotypes were shared, exceeding the roughly 940 shared between new patients.

This clonotype was seen at least ten times. What it binds is unknown. V lost 4 bases and J 0 bases, leaving 9 bases between the germline ends. The germline CDR1 and CDR2 sequences are ENHRY and SYGVKD. The CDR3 spans 14 residues. Time point specified: newly diagnosed GD, antithyroid drugs for less than 3 months. From RNA extracted from PBMCs, the TCR library was made. Combining iRepertoire HTBI primers with Arm-PCR of CDR3 regions, the authors built TCR beta libraries. TCRdb redid the calling of the multiplex PCR reads with MiXCR, one entry per CDR3 protein. Of some 340,000 distinct CDR3 sequences in the sample, approximately 10% were seen once. These data were also filed under a second study, of T cells in Graves' hyperthyroidism and ophthalmopathy.

The receptor comes from a woman aged 18-29 years with Graves disease. This material consisted of peripheral blood mononuclear cells (PBMCs), taken at new diagnosis, from a patient treated with antithyroid drugs. The gene calls are TRBV10-3 and TRBJ1-1; tentative D call: TRBD1 (5 bases). CDR3 residues: CAISGREMNTEAFF. In DNA, the CDR3 is TGTGCCATCAGTGGCAGGGAAATGAACACTGAAGCTTTCTTT.